A selection of T cell receptor beta chains follows, all from one sample in a study of Ad26.COV2.S vaccination and SARS-CoV-2 variants. Generated by immunoSEQ multiplex PCR, the TCRdb table keeps only in-frame clones and is missing some. Of 300,000 to 350,000 clones listed, under 90% are singletons. Sequences were derived from peripheral blood, sampled in a trial of Ad26.COV2.S vaccine versus placebo. The receptors were gathered from a person between 18 and 59 years old who received the Ad26.COV2.S COVID-19 vaccine or a placebo. CDR3s include the opening cysteine and the closing phenylalanine or tryptophan. The order of the fields is V gene, J gene, D gene, clone size, CDR3 DNA, CDR3 protein. The D gene is left open where the match is weak. Not all rows give a size; the values are once, few, many and, for expanded clones, a class.

V: TRBV7-9
J: TRBJ2-5
D: NA
size: once
DNA: TGTGCCAGCAGCCCGTCCAGCTGGGGGGAGCGGGAGACCCAGTACTTC
CDR3: CASSPSSWGERETQYF

V: TRBV19
J: TRBJ2-2
D: NA
size: NA
DNA: TGTGCCAGTAGTATTAAGGGGGCGGGAACCGGGGAGCTGTTTTTT
CDR3: CASSIKGAGTGELFF

V: TRBV7-9
J: TRBJ1-2
D: NA
size: NA
DNA: TGTGCCAGCAGCGACCCGGGGCTGTATGGCTACACCTTC
CDR3: CASSDPGLYGYTF

V: TRBV28
J: TRBJ1-6
D: TRBD1
size: NA
DNA: TGTGCCAGCAGTCTCGGGACAGATAATTCACCCCTCCACTTT
CDR3: CASSLGTDNSPLHF

V: TRBV11-2
J: TRBJ2-1
D: TRBD2
size: NA
DNA: TGTGCCAGCAGCTTAGGGCAGTTGGGCCTAGCGGACAATGAGCAGTTCTTC
CDR3: CASSLGQLGLADNEQFF

V: TRBV7-6
J: TRBJ2-1
D: NA
size: NA
DNA: TGTGCCAGCAGCTTAGGCGGGATAAGTGAGCAGTTCTTC
CDR3: CASSLGGISEQFF

V: TRBV7-2
J: TRBJ1-1
D: NA
size: few
DNA: TGTGCCAGCAGCCTCCGGGCGAACACTGAAGCTTTCTTT
CDR3: CASSLRANTEAFF

V: TRBV4-1
J: TRBJ2-5
D: NA
size: NA
DNA: TGCGCCAGCAGCCAAGATTCGTGGGCGGAGACCCAGTACTTC
CDR3: CASSQDSWAETQYF

V: TRBV19
J: TRBJ1-2
D: NA
size: NA
DNA: TGTGCCAGTATACCGACGGGCGTGGAGTATGGCTACACCTTC
CDR3: CASIPTGVEYGYTF

V: TRBV11-1
J: TRBJ1-2
D: TRBD1
size: NA
DNA: TGTGCCAGCAGCTCTGGACAGGGCACCAACTATGGCTACACCTTC
CDR3: CASSSGQGTNYGYTF

V: TRBV30
J: TRBJ1-1
D: NA
size: NA
DNA: TGTGCCTGGAGTGTAGCGACAGCAAACACTGAAGCTTTCTTT
CDR3: CAWSVATANTEAFF

V: TRBV6-6
J: TRBJ2-7
D: TRBD1
size: NA
DNA: TGTGCCAGCACCCGGGACAGCTACTACGAGCAGTACTTC
CDR3: CASTRDSYYEQYF

V: TRBV3-1/TRBV3-2
J: TRBJ2-6
D: NA
size: NA
DNA: TGTGCCAGCAGCCAAGAGATCGCCTCTGGGGCCAACGTCCTGACTTTC
CDR3: CASSQEIASGANVLTF

V: TRBV6-5
J: TRBJ2-7
D: NA
size: NA
DNA: TGTGCCAGCAGTACATGGGCCATCGATTCCTACGAGCAGTACTTC
CDR3: CASSTWAIDSYEQYF